The source of this T cell receptor (beta chain) is a study of PD-L1 blockade in urothelial cancer. Only in-frame clones appear in the TCRdb table, and some are missing; sequencing was by immunoSEQ multiplex PCR. The sample yields 48,000 or so clones, approximately 86% seen once. Time point defined: peripheral blood 6 weeks after treatment start. This TCR was sampled from a man aged 60-69 years with urothelial cancer. The material sequenced was PBMCs, taken around atezolizumab (anti-PD-L1) treatment.

For the CDR3, the DNA is TGTGCAAGTCGCCCCCTCGCTCTGCGGGACTTCAACACCGGGGAGCTGTTTTTT. Translating it yields CASRPLALRDFNTGELFF. The chain recombines TRBV12-2 with TRBJ2-2; the D call in the table, TRBD2, was not verified against the DNA. TRBV12-2 is termed a pseudogene. The CDR3 is made up of 18 amino acids.